This T cell receptor (beta chain) originates from a study of breast tumors, draining lymph nodes, adjacent tissues. Remarks on this clonotype: The antigen is unknown. Compared with germline, one end of the junction differs, possibly owing to a read error.

Looked up from germline, CDR1 is MNHEY and CDR2 is SVGEGT. This CDR3 has 13 residues. General observations from the study: Findings are consistent with lymph node origin and intratumoral expansion of most tumor T cells. Luminal-like breast cancer showed significantly higher tumor–nontumor repertoire similarity than basal-like. Tumor T cell lymph node origin was a supported hypothesis, not proven. Tumors had less TCR diversity than lymph nodes, more than nontumor tissue.

Axillary draining lymph nodes of breast cancer patients supplied the node samples. Each CDR3 protein is one row after TCRdb ran MiXCR on the multiplex PCR reads. The data hold around 100,000 distinct CDR3 sequences, with approximately 22% observed a single time. V and J are TRBV6-2 or TRBV6-3 and TRBJ2-1; D not certain. The sample taken for sequencing was axillary lymph node tissue. The sequence was collected from a female donor with breast cancer. Some clones in this sample may be carry-over from other donors' samples. The CDR3 loop reads CASSSPRVDERFF. DNA of the CDR3: TGTGCCAGCAGTTCCCCACGTGTCGATGAGCGGTTCTTC.